Each of the 27 T cell receptor beta chains below was sequenced from the same sample in a study of Tregs in tolerant kidney transplant recipients. Sequencing was performed with immunoSEQ multiplex PCR; in TCRdb, only in-frame clones are kept and a portion is missing. Its listing shows tens of thousands of clones. Related graft donors supplied nonmyeloablative bone marrow transplants, and mixed chimerism was transient. The sample here was CD4+ T cells from blood (PBMCs), taken 24 months after the transplant. These receptors were collected from a human patient who received a combined kidney and bone marrow transplant. Some T cells may be graft donor cells.

As concerns this clone: The read gets to within 3 residues of the CDR3 end, and the germline J gene fills in the rest. The chain joins TRBV7-6 to TRBJ2-7; 10 bases fit TRBD2. The CDR3 is made up of 16 amino acids. Germline V gene sequence: CDR1 SGHVS, CDR2 FNYEAQ. Trimming at V came to 5 bases and at J to 0 bases, leaving 7 bases not matched to a gene. The part of the CDR3 DNA that was read is TGTGCCAGCAGCCCTTTTCCTAGCGGGAGCTCCTACGAG. Its translation is CASSPFPSGSSYE. The entire CDR3 reads CASSPFPSGSSYEQYF.

As for this clone: The read ends 3 residues shy of where the CDR3 ends; the end is completed using the germline J gene. V and J are TRBV20-1 and TRBJ2-1; the match to TRBD2 covers 11 bases. CDR1 and CDR2 from the germline V gene are DFQATT and SNEGSKA (reference sequence). V was pared by 0 bases and J by 4 bases, with 8 bases of the junction left unmatched. This CDR3 has 17 amino acids. Incomplete CDR3 DNA: TGCAGTGCTAGAGAGTTACAGACTAGCGGGGCGTACAATGAG. Translating it yields CSARELQTSGAYNE. The CDR3 in its entirety is CSARELQTSGAYNEQFF.

A note on this clone: The CDR3 extends 3 residues past the end of the read, so its final part is completed from the germline J gene. This chain joins TRBV5-1 and TRBJ2-2; D gene unclear. Germline CDR1 reads SGHRS; CDR2 reads YFSETQ. V was clipped by 0 bases and J by 3 bases, with 15 bases between them. This CDR3 spans 17 amino acids. CDR3 residues: CASSLVPPGQDTGELFF. The sequenced part of the CDR3 DNA is TGCGCCAGCAGCTTGGTCCCCCCTGGCCAGGACACCGGGGAG.

Comment on this clone: The read comes to an end 3 residues before the CDR3 does, leaving the germline J gene to fill in the end. This chain uses TRBV20-1 with TRBJ1-5; 9 nucleotides line up with TRBD1. CDR3 size: 15 residues. Germline values: CDR1 DFQATT, CDR2 SNEGSKA (reference sequence). CDR3 DNA, as far as it was read: TGCAGTGCTAGAGGGTTCGGGACAGGGAATTCCCCC. Translating gives CSARGFGTGNSP. In full, the CDR3 reads CSARGFGTGNSPQHF.

Incomplete CDR3 DNA: TGTGCCAGCTCACCGGACAGTTTTCTTGAG. Protein product: CASSPDSFLE. The CDR3 as a whole reads CASSPDSFLEQFF. The J gene is TRBJ2-1, the V gene TRBV18, with D tentatively TRBD1 (6 bases). The read ends 3 residues before the CDR3 terminus; that terminus is restored from the germline J gene. From germline, CDR1 is KGHSH and CDR2 LQKENI. V lost 3 bases to trimming and J lost 9 bases, with 12 bases between them. The CDR3 runs 13 residues.

CDR3 in amino acids: CASRAGPDNQPQHF. The CDR3 bases that were read are TGTGCCAGTAGAGCAGGGCCTGACAATCAGCCC. The chain uses TRBV19 and TRBJ1-5, with a tentative D call TRBD1 (5 bases). The CDR3 is cut off 3 residues early in the read; its end comes from the germline J gene. Germline V lookup: CDR1 LNHDA, CDR2 SQIVND (reference sequence). This CDR3 comprises 14 residues. V dropped 6 bases and J dropped 3 bases, with 12 bases sitting between them. The full variable domain, in which reference TRBV19 and TRBJ1-5 provide the parts outside the CDR3, is DGGITQSPKYLFRKEGQNVTLSCEQNLNHDAMYWYRQDPGQGLRLIYYSQIVNDFQKGDIAEGYSVSREKKESFPLTVTSAQKNPTAFYLCASRAGPDNQPQHFGDGTRLSIL.

Remarks on this clone: Sequencing ends 3 residues short of the CDR3 end; the germline J gene provides the rest. The V and J genes are TRBV19 and TRBJ1-2; TRBD1 aligns across 7 bases. In germline, CDR1 is LNHDA, CDR2 SQIVND (reference sequence). V trimming: 4 bases; J trimming: 7 bases; junction bases outside the gene matches: 15. This CDR3 is built from 16 residues. The CDR3 loop reads CASSTRTGEGSSGYTF. The part of the CDR3 DNA that was read is TGTGCCAGTAGTACCCGGACAGGAGAGGGGAGTAGTGGC.

Concerning this clone: Read coverage stops 3 residues before the CDR3 terminus; the germline J gene supplies the remainder. The same CDR3 arises from other DNA sequences in this sample as well. V is TRBV7-2 and J is TRBJ2-7; D is undetermined. This CDR3 spans 14 amino acids. Per the germline V gene, CDR1 is SGHTA and CDR2 is FQGNSA. V was clipped by 3 bases and J by 5 bases, with 14 bases between them. The CDR3 here is CASSLSYYVDEQYF. The sequenced CDR3 bases are TGTGCCAGCAGCTTGTCCTACTATGTGGACGAG.

As concerns this clone: The read halts 3 residues ahead of the CDR3 end, with the missing end drawn from the germline J gene. This chain uses TRBV18 with TRBJ2-3, with D perhaps matching TRBD2 (6 bases). V was trimmed by 3 bases and J by 0 bases, leaving 13 bases between them. Germline lookup yields CDR1 KGHSH and CDR2 LQKENI. The CDR3 length is 16 residues. Partial CDR3 DNA: TGTGCCAGCTCACCTCAATACGGGACTAGCACAGATACG. It yields the protein CASSPQYGTSTDT. From start to end, the CDR3 is CASSPQYGTSTDTQYF.

With regard to this clone: The read terminates 3 residues ahead of where the CDR3 ends, so the germline J gene completes it. The rearrangement uses TRBV7-2 and TRBJ2-3; 9 bases match TRBD1. The trim removed 5 bases at V and 7 bases at J, leaving 10 bases unmatched. Per the germline V gene, CDR1 is SGHTA and CDR2 is FQGNSA. The CDR3 has 15 amino acids. The CDR3 loop is CASSIGDRAQYTQYF. The covered CDR3 bases are TGTGCCAGCAGCATAGGGGACAGGGCTCAGTATACG.

As regards this clone: The read gets to within 3 residues of the CDR3 end, and the germline J gene fills in the rest. V is TRBV2 and J is TRBJ2-2; 9 bases match TRBD1. This CDR3 contains 15 residues. The trim removed 10 bases at V and 3 bases at J, leaving 9 bases unmatched. CDR1 is SNHLY and CDR2 is FYNNEI in the germline V gene. The CDR3 sequence: CATGTGPVDTGELFF. The covered CDR3 bases are TGTGCCACCGGGACAGGGCCCGTGGACACCGGGGAG.

As regards this clone: The DNA ends 3 residues before the CDR3 does, and the rest of the CDR3 is filled in from the germline J gene. This sequence joins TRBV18 and TRBJ2-2; TRBD2 might be the D (5 bases). V gave up 1 base and J gave up 1 base, with 7 bases separating them. The CDR3 length is 15 residues. Germline V gene data show CDR1 as KGHSH and CDR2 as LQKENI. The CDR3 sequence is CASSPRAVNTGELFF. The covered CDR3 bases are TGTGCCAGCTCACCACGAGCGGTGAACACCGGGGAG. Using reference TRBV18 and TRBJ2-2 for the parts outside the CDR3, the full variable domain is NAGVMQNPRHLVRRRGQEARLRCSPMKGHSHVYWYRQLPEEGLKFMVYLQKENIIDESGMPKERFSAEFPKEGPSILRIQQVVRGDSAAYFCASSPRAVNTGELFFGEGSRLTVL.

About this clone itself: The observed sequence ends 3 residues before the CDR3 terminus, with the missing tail filled in from the germline J gene. This sequence joins TRBV20-1 and TRBJ2-4; a weak D match, TRBD1 (7 bases). The germline V gene has CDR1 DFQATT and CDR2 SNEGSKA (reference sequence). Deletions cut 4 bases from V and 3 bases from J, with 10 bases between. The CDR3 runs to 13 residues. The sequenced CDR3 bases are TGCAGTGCTACAGGGGGGAACAAAAACATT. Protein sequence: CSATGGNKNI. The CDR3 as a whole reads CSATGGNKNIQYF.

The CDR3 loop is CASSSRASGGANVLTF. The CDR3 DNA, read in part, is TGTGCCAGCAGCTCACGAGCTTCAGGGGGGGCCAACGTC. The rearrangement joins TRBV7-8 to TRBJ2-6, with D possibly matching TRBD1 (5 bases). The read falls 3 residues short of the CDR3 end, and the missing part is taken from the germline J gene. Trimming took off 4 bases at V and 4 bases at J, with 14 bases between the two ends. CDR1 and CDR2 from the germline V gene are SGHVS and FQNEAQ. The CDR3 extends over 16 amino acids.

Regarding this clone: With the read ending 3 residues before the CDR3 end, the germline J gene is used to fill in that end. This sequence joins TRBV30 and TRBJ2-7, with 13 bases that match TRBD2. Germline loops: CDR1 GTSNPN, CDR2 SVGIG (reference sequence). The CDR3 is 18 residues long. The J segment lost 2 bases and the V segment lost 2 bases, leaving 12 bases of the junction unmatched. The CDR3 bases that were read are TGTGCCTGGAGTACCCCTGGACTAGCGGGAGCGCTAACCTACGAG. Amino acids: CAWSTPGLAGALTYE. The complete CDR3 sequence is CAWSTPGLAGALTYEQYF.

Comments on this clone: The missing CDR3 end, 3 residues past where the read stops, is filled in from the germline J gene. This chain links TRBV20-1 with TRBJ2-7, with 13 bases that match TRBD2. The CDR3 runs 17 residues. Trimming cost V 4 bases and J 2 bases; bases outside gene matches: 11. The germline gives CDR1 DFQATT, CDR2 SNEGSKA (reference sequence). The DNA read from the CDR3 is TGCAGTGCTAAATTCCCGGGACTAGCGGGAAGTCCCTACGAG. As protein: CSAKFPGLAGSPYE. The complete CDR3 sequence is CSAKFPGLAGSPYEQYF.

Points on this clone: The read gets to within 3 residues of the CDR3 end, and the germline J gene fills in the rest. This chain uses TRBV2 with TRBJ2-7; 7 bases are shared with TRBD1. V was clipped by 10 bases and J by 4 bases; unmatched bases: 10. Per the germline V gene, CDR1 is SNHLY and CDR2 is FYNNEI. This CDR3 has 13 residues. Here the CDR3 reads CATRDSGRYEQYF. CDR3 bases read: TGTGCCACCCGGGACAGCGGAAGGTACGAG.

As regards this clone: The CDR3 goes on 3 residues after the read ends, and that part is filled in from the germline J gene. The chain combines TRBV5-1 with TRBJ1-6; weak D call: TRBD1 (5 bases). Trimming pared 0 bases from V and 8 bases from J, leaving 15 bases between. From germline, CDR1 is SGHRS and CDR2 YFSETQ. The CDR3 totals 16 residues. The CDR3 region is CASSLVPGLGYSPLHF. The DNA read from the CDR3 is TGCGCCAGCAGCTTGGTACCAGGGCTGGGTTATTCACCC.

About this clone itself: Read coverage stops 3 residues before the CDR3 terminus; the germline J gene supplies the remainder. V and J are TRBV7-2 and TRBJ1-1; no definite D call. The germline CDR1 and CDR2 sequences are SGHTA and FQGNSA. The V end was cut by 4 bases, the J end by 0 bases, with 9 bases between. The CDR3 sequence is 14 residues long. Here the CDR3 reads CASSSQELNTEAFF. CDR3 DNA (partial): TGTGCCAGCAGCTCCCAGGAGTTGAACACTGAA.

Remarks on this clone: Read sequence stops 3 residues before the CDR3 end, and the germline J gene provides the missing end. The chain links TRBV19 to TRBJ2-1; 10 bases map to TRBD2. V trimming: 5 bases; J trimming: 2 bases; junction bases outside the gene matches: 9. CDR1 and CDR2 from the germline V gene are LNHDA and SQIVND (reference sequence). The CDR3 is 17 amino acids. The DNA read from the CDR3 is TGTGCCAGTAGTTCCCCCCAAACTAGCGGGGCCTACAATGAG. Its translation: CASSSPQTSGAYNE. The entire CDR3 is CASSSPQTSGAYNEQFF. Using reference TRBV19 and TRBJ2-1 for the parts outside the CDR3, the full variable domain is DGGITQSPKYLFRKEGQNVTLSCEQNLNHDAMYWYRQDPGQGLRLIYYSQIVNDFQKGDIAEGYSVSREKKESFPLTVTSAQKNPTAFYLCASSSPQTSGAYNEQFFGPGTRLTVL.

Comment on this clone: The read gets to within 3 residues of the CDR3 end, and the germline J gene fills in the rest. The chain combines TRBV28 with TRBJ1-2; D unclear. The length of the CDR3 is 13 residues. Per the germline V gene, CDR1 is MDHEN and CDR2 is SYDVKM. The DNA read from the CDR3 is TGTGCCAGCAGCACCCTAAGAGCCTACGGC. Residues: CASSTLRAYG. The whole CDR3 reads CASSTLRAYGYTF.

Comments on this clone: Coverage ceases 3 residues before the CDR3 finishes, and the germline J gene fills in the end. The rearrangement links TRBV29-1 to TRBJ2-1; D gene unclear. The CDR3 loop spans 14 amino acids. V gave up 3 bases and J gave up 0 bases, with 9 bases separating them. CDR1 is SQVTM, CDR2 ANQGSEA, per germline. Here the CDR3 reads CSVEPRSSYNEQFF. The CDR3 DNA, read in part, is TGCAGCGTTGAGCCCAGGAGCTCCTACAATGAG.

About this clone itself: The read terminates 3 residues ahead of where the CDR3 ends, so the germline J gene completes it. The gene calls are TRBV2 and TRBJ2-7; 8 bases fit TRBD2. The CDR3 consists of 15 residues. V lost 1 base to trimming and J lost 3 bases; unmatched junction nucleotides: 5. Germline V gene lookup returns CDR1 SNHLY and CDR2 FYNNEI. The CDR3 is CASSEVLAGNYEQYF. The CDR3 bases that were read are TGTGCCAGCAGTGAAGTTCTAGCGGGTAACTACGAG. The full variable domain, rest sourced from reference TRBV2 and TRBJ2-7, is EPEVTQTPSHQVTQMGQEVILRCVPISNHLYFYWYRQILGQKVEFLVSFYNNEISEKSEIFDDQFSVERPDGSNFTLKIRSTKLEDSAMYFCASSEVLAGNYEQYFGPGTRLTVT.

Comment on this clone: Read sequence stops 3 residues before the CDR3 end, and the germline J gene provides the missing end. The V call is TRBV5-1, the J call TRBJ2-7; the match to TRBD2 covers 11 bases. CDR1 and CDR2 (germline): SGHRS, YFSETQ. The length of the CDR3 is 17 residues. J was trimmed by 6 bases and V by 4 bases; bases with no gene match: 15. Partial CDR3 DNA: TGCGCCAGCAGCCTACGCCAGACTAGCGGGATCGGGTCCGAG. Its protein is CASSLRQTSGIGSE. The complete CDR3 sequence is CASSLRQTSGIGSEQYF.

As to this clone: The read is 3 residues too short to cover the CDR3 end, so that end is filled in from the germline J gene. The chain combines TRBV20-1 with TRBJ1-6; 8 bases map to TRBD1. With V trimmed by 4 bases and J by 7 bases, 6 bases remained unmatched. CDR3 size: 14 residues. CDR1 is DFQATT, CDR2 SNEGSKA, per germline (reference sequence). The CDR3 loop is CSATKNRGNSPLHF. CDR3 DNA, as far as it was read: TGCAGTGCTACTAAAAACAGGGGGAATTCACCC.

To note about this clone: The read stops 3 residues short of the end of the CDR3; the missing end is completed from the germline J gene. The chain is built from TRBV6-2 or TRBV6-3 and TRBJ2-2; 8 bases are a match to TRBD1. There are 15 residues in the CDR3. The germline V gene encodes CDR1 MNHEY and CDR2 SVGEGT. V trimming: 5 bases; J trimming: 4 bases; junction bases outside the gene matches: 6. The sequenced CDR3 bases are TGTGCCAGCAGTGCCCGACAGGGGAGCACCGGGGAG. The encoded protein is CASSARQGSTGE. The full CDR3 protein reads CASSARQGSTGELFF.

Details on this clone: The read finishes 3 residues shy of the CDR3 end, and the germline J gene is used to complete it. This chain joins TRBV6-7 and TRBJ2-7; 10 bases are shared with TRBD2. Being an ORF, TRBV6-7 has a function that is uncertain. The CDR3 covers 19 residues. The V and J ends lost 0 bases and 1 base, in that order; junction bases with no gene match: 12. Incomplete CDR3 DNA: TGTGCCAGCAGTTACTCTCTGGGAGCGGGAGGGCCTGGGTCCTACGAG. Protein product: CASSYSLGAGGPGSYE. The full-length CDR3 reads as CASSYSLGAGGPGSYEQYF.